This T cell receptor (beta chain) derives from a study of radiotherapy plus CTLA-4 blockade in lung cancer. This clone was found a few times. The V gene's germline CDR1 is MNHEY and CDR2 SVGAGI. With 5 bases removed from V and 3 bases from J, the gap between germline ends came to 10 bases. This CDR3 is 13 amino acids long. The repertoire was sequenced with immunoSEQ multiplex PCR; TCRdb's copy has only in-frame clones and lacks some. This sample carries 35,000 to 40,000 clones, approximately 85% of them seen once, and the ten largest clones take 5.5% to 7%. The chain employs TRBV6-5 and TRBJ1-2; the D gene is possibly TRBD1 (6 bases). This clonotype was sampled from a human donor with non-small cell lung cancer who had stable disease on radiotherapy plus ipilimumab. Sequencing was performed on peripheral blood, taken from a patient treated with radiotherapy plus ipilimumab. In nucleotides, the CDR3 is TGTGCCAGCAGTCCCGGGACACACTATGGCTACACCTTC. This encodes CASSPGTHYGYTF.